Below, 10 T cell receptor beta chains from the same sample are listed, as sequenced in a study of control samples from healthy donors and cancer patients. Produced via immunoSEQ multiplex PCR; TCRdb's table is partial and in-frame only. Among about 190,000 clones listed, around 93% were seen once. Sequenced sample: blood. These receptors were taken from a man aged 30 to 45 in good health.

This chain uses TRBV19 with TRBJ1-3; tentative D call: TRBD1 (5 bases). CDR3 length: 19 residues. The germline V gene encodes CDR1 LNHDA and CDR2 SQIVND (reference sequence). V was clipped by 5 bases and J by 0 bases, with 23 bases between them. This chain's CDR3 is CASSPGGIRTPNSGNTIYF. CDR3 bases: TGTGCCAGTAGTCCCGGGGGGATCAGGACACCGAACTCTGGAAACACCATATATTTT.

The chain uses TRBV5-1 and TRBJ1-6, with D possibly being TRBD1 (6 bases). CDR1 and CDR2 (germline): SGHRS, YFSETQ. This CDR3 is built from 15 residues. V gave up 2 bases and J gave up 14 bases, with 20 bases separating them. CDR3 residues: CASSFRQAGEGTLHF. The DNA of the CDR3 is TGCGCCAGCAGCTTCCGACAGGCCGGCGAGGGGACCCTCCACTTT.

The chain employs TRBV18 and TRBJ1-1, with D unresolved. In germline, CDR1 is KGHSH, CDR2 LQKENI. The CDR3 contains 16 residues. V lost 0 bases, J lost 1 base, and 12 bases lay in between. CDR3 region: CASSPPLGIRNTEAFF. The CDR3 DNA reads as TGTGCCAGCTCACCACCGTTGGGAATTCGGAACACTGAAGCTTTCTTT.

The chain carries TRBV4-2 and TRBJ1-3, with D possibly matching TRBD1 (6 bases). V was clipped by 1 base and J by 0 bases, with 16 bases between them. The CDR3 has 18 residues. Germline lookup yields CDR1 LGHNA and CDR2 YNFKEQ. CDR3 nucleotides: TGTGCCAGCAGCCAAGGGGGGCAGGGGTTCGCCTCTGGAAACACCATATATTTT. It specifies CASSQGGQGFASGNTIYF.

The chain recombines TRBV6-5 with TRBJ2-3, with D tentatively TRBD1 (5 bases). The V gene's germline CDR1 is MNHEY and CDR2 SVGAGI. This CDR3 has 12 residues. Trimming stripped 6 bases from V and 1 base from J, with 5 bases between. The CDR3 sequence is CASRQGTDTQYF. CDR3 sequence (DNA): TGTGCCAGCAGACAGGGCACAGATACGCAGTATTTT.

This sequence joins TRBV9 and TRBJ1-6; no firm D call. V lost 0 bases to trimming and J lost 7 bases, with 11 bases between them. This CDR3 has 15 residues. Germline V gene lookup returns CDR1 SGDLS and CDR2 YYNGEE. In DNA, the CDR3 is TGTGCCAGCAGCGTAGGTATCCTGCGAAATTCACCCCTCCACTTT. This encodes CASSVGILRNSPLHF.

The chain is built from TRBV3-1 (or the pseudogene TRBV3-2) and TRBJ2-3; 16 bases match TRBD2. Germline CDR1 reads LGHDT; CDR2 reads YNNKEL (reference sequence). V shed 6 bases, J shed 3 bases, and the junction held 12 bases outside the gene matches. The CDR3 totals 19 residues. The CDR3 nucleotides read TGTGCCAGCAGTAAAAAGGGACTAGCGGGGGGGAGGATAACAGATACGCAGTATTTT. Protein sequence: CASSKKGLAGGRITDTQYF.

V and J are TRBV4-2 and TRBJ1-3, with unresolved D. There are 15 residues in the CDR3. V lost 0 bases and J 3 bases, leaving 9 bases between the germline ends. Germline V lookup: CDR1 LGHNA, CDR2 YNFKEQ. The CDR3 loop is CASSQDLHGGNTIYF. The DNA for the CDR3 is TGTGCCAGCAGCCAAGATTTGCACGGTGGAAACACCATATATTTT.

The V gene is TRBV9, the J gene TRBJ2-1, with 7 bases matching TRBD2. Germline values: CDR1 SGDLS, CDR2 YYNGEE. CDR3 size: 16 residues. V shed 0 bases and J 5 bases; nucleotides not matched to a gene: 8. Written as DNA, the CDR3 is TGTGCCAGCAGCGTAGATCGGCAGGGAGGGAACAATGAGCAGTTCTTC. Translating gives CASSVDRQGGNNEQFF.

The J gene is TRBJ2-1, the V gene TRBV9, with TRBD1 matching 9 bases. Trimming at V came to 3 bases and at J to 4 bases, leaving 5 bases not matched to a gene. The germline CDR1 and CDR2 sequences are SGDLS and YYNGEE. This CDR3 is 15 amino acids long. The CDR3 loop is CASSADRGGYNEQFF. DNA for the CDR3: TGTGCCAGCAGCGCCGACAGGGGGGGATACAATGAGCAGTTCTTC.